The entry below describes one TCR beta chain. Germline-derived CDR1 and CDR2 are LGHNA and YSLEER. This CDR3 comprises 15 residues. Between the trimmed V and J ends, which lost 0 bases and 0 bases, there was a span of 6 bases. Patients had chemo-refractory metastatic non-small-cell lung cancer and received focal radiation plus CTLA-4 blockade that used ipilimumab. This sample is part of a study of radiotherapy plus CTLA-4 blockade in lung cancer. Measured with immunoSEQ multiplex PCR; TCRdb has only the in-frame clones, and not every one. Counted here are some 74,000 clones, roughly 80% occurring once; the ten biggest clones make up 7.1%.

This rearrangement joins TRBV4-3 to TRBJ2-1; D call uncertain. Sequenced here: peripheral blood, sampled from a patient treated with radiotherapy plus ipilimumab. The receptor was derived from a human donor with non-small cell lung cancer who had a complete response to radiotherapy plus ipilimumab. The CDR3 DNA sequence: TGCGCCAGCAGCCAAGAGGCGGTCTCCTACAATGAGCAGTTCTTC. Translation: CASSQEAVSYNEQFF.